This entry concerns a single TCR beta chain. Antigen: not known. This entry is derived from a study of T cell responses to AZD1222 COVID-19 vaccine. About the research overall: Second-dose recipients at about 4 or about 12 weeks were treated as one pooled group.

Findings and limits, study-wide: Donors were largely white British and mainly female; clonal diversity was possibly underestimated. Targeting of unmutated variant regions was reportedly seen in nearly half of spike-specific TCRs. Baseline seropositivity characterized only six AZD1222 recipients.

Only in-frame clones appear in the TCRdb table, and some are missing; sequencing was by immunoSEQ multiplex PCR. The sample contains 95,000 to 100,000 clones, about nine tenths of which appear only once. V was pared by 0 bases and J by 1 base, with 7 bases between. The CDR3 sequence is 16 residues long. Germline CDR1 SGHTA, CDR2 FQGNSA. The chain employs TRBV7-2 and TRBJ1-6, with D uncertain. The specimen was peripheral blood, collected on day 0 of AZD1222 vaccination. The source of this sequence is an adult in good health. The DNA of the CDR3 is TGTGCCAGCAGCTTAGCCACCGGATCCTATAATTCACCCCTCCACTTT. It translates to CASSLATGSYNSPLHF.